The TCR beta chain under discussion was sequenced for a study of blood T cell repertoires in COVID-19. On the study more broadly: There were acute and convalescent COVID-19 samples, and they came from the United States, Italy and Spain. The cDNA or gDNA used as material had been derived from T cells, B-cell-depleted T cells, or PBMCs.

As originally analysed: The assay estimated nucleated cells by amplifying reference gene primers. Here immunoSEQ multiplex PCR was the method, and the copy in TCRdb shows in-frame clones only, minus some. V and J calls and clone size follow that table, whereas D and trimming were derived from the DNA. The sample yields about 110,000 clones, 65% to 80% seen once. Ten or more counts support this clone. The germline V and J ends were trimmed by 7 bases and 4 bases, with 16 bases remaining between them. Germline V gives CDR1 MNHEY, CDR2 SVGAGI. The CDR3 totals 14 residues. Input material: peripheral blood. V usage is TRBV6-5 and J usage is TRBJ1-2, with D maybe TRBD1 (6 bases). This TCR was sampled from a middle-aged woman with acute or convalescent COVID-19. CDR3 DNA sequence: TGTGCCAGCAACCCAGGGGCGACGATCTATGGCTACACCTTC. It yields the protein CASNPGATIYGYTF.